This TCR beta chain was profiled in a study of blood T cell repertoires in COVID-19. As for the study in general: Samples representing acute and convalescent COVID-19 were sourced from the United States, Italy and Spain.

TCRdb's table, derived via immunoSEQ multiplex PCR, lists solely in-frame clones and lacks some. The data show approximately 320,000 clones, almost 85% seen once. The receptor was derived from a human donor in a cohort sampled during active COVID-19. Material: peripheral blood.

The CDR3 loop reads CASSLASGGAYEQYF. The CDR3 DNA reads as TGTGCCAGCAGCTTAGCTAGCGGGGGGGCCTACGAGCAGTACTTC. This chain links TRBV7-9 with TRBJ2-7, with 11 nucleotides matching TRBD2. Germline CDR1 is SEHNR and CDR2 is FQNEAQ (reference sequence). CDR3 length: 15 residues. V shed 0 bases, J shed 2 bases, and the junction held 0 bases outside the gene matches. The complete variable domain, with remaining parts taken from reference TRBV7-9 and TRBJ2-7, reads DTGVSQNPRHKITKRGQNVTFRCDPISEHNRLYWYRQTLGQGPEFLTYFQNEAQLEKSRLLSDRFSAERPKGSFSTLEIQRTEQGDSAMYLCASSLASGGAYEQYFGPGTRLTVT.